This T cell receptor (beta chain) originates from a study of blood T cells in healthy people across ages. A remark on this clonotype: The antigen is undetermined.

Primers used in a second PCR of roughly 6 to 12 cycles were a sample-barcoded 5' primer and a J-beta primer mix. MiXCR, applied by TCRdb to the 5' RACE reads, yields one record per CDR3 protein. The sample contains roughly 860,000 distinct CDR3 sequences, about 59% of which appear only once. The study's findings and limits: No one knew whether donors had CMV, which possibly confounded expanded clonotype changes. Observed TCR beta diversity per million T cells went down as age went up. This fall followed a roughly linear course with age.

Germline V gene data show CDR1 as LNHNV and CDR2 as YYDKDF (reference sequence). The V gene end was trimmed by 3 bases and the J gene end by 11 bases; junction bases not matched to a gene: 15. The CDR3 spans 15 residues. PBMCs were isolated at a quantity of at least 7 million per sample. There were at least 5.5 micrograms of total RNA extracted from every sample. Material: blood. The clonotype comes from a man aged 30-40 years in good health. This chain uses TRBV15 with TRBJ2-5, with TRBD1 matching over 7 bases. CDR3 nucleotides: TGTGCCACCAGCAGGCAACTCGACAGGGACAATGAGCAGTACTTC. It is translated as CATSRQLDRDNEQYF.